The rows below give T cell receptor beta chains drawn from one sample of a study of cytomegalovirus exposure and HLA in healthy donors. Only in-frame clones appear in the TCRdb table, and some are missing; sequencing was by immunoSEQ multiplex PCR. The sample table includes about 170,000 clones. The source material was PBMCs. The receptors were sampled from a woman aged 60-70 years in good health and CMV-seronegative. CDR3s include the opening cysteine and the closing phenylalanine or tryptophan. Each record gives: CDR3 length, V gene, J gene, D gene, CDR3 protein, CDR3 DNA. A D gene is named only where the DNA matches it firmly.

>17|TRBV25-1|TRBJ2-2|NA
CASSEPWGRGNTGELFF
TGTGCCAGCAGTGAGCCTTGGGGGCGCGGGAACACCGGGGAGCTGTTTTTT
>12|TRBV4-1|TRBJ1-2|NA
CASSQPPMGHTF
TGCGCCAGCAGCCAACCGCCCATGGGCCACACCTTC
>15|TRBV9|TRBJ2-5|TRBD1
CASSVGQGARETQYF
TGTGCCAGCAGCGTGGGACAGGGGGCTAGGGAGACCCAGTACTTC
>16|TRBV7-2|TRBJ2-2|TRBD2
CASSLGGALNTGELFF
TGTGCCAGCAGCCTCGGGGGGGCCTTAAACACCGGGGAGCTGTTTTTT
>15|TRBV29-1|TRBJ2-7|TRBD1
CSVGRDRSPTYEQYF
TGCAGCGTTGGCCGGGACAGATCACCGACCTACGAGCAGTACTTC
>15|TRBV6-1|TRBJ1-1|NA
CANTSLGGADTEAFF
TGTGCCAACACCTCCCTAGGGGGGGCCGACACTGAAGCTTTCTTT
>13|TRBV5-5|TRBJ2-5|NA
CASSSPVQETQYF
TGTGCCAGCAGCTCCCCGGTACAAGAGACCCAGTACTTC
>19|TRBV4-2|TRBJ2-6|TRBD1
CASSQQTGTAISGANVLTF
TGTGCCAGCAGCCAGCAAACCGGGACAGCGATCTCTGGGGCCAACGTCCTGACTTTC
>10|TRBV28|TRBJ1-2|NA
CATGDDGYTF
TGTGCCACCGGGGATGATGGCTACACCTTC
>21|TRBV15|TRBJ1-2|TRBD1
CATSRDRGPDLFGTADYGYTF
TGTGCCACCAGCAGAGATAGGGGGCCGGACTTATTTGGGACGGCTGACTATGGCTACACCTTC
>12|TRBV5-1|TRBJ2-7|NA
CASSPPGEAQYF
TGCGCCAGCAGCCCGCCCGGGGAGGCGCAGTACTTC
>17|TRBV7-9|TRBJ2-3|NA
CASSLNSRSLGGDTQYF
TGTGCCAGCAGCTTAAATTCGAGGTCACTAGGAGGTGATACGCAGTATTTT
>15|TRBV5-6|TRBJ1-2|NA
CASSTNRERPYGYTF
TGTGCCAGCAGCACAAACAGGGAGAGACCTTATGGCTACACCTTC
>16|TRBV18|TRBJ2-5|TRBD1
CASSPPGQGAWETQYF
TGTGCCAGCTCACCGCCGGGGCAGGGGGCATGGGAGACCCAGTACTTC
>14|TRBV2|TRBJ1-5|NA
CASSELGGNQPQHF
TGTGCCAGCAGTGAACTCGGAGGGAATCAGCCCCAGCATTTT
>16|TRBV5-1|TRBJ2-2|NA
CASSLRVGANTGELFF
TGCGCCAGCAGCTTGAGGGTGGGAGCGAACACCGGGGAGCTGTTTTTT
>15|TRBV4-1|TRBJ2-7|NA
CASSQDPGGSYEQYF
TGCGCCAGCAGCCAAGATCCAGGAGGCTCCTACGAGCAGTACTTC
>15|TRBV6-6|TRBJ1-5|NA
CASSSGGGPYQPQHF
TGTGCCAGCAGTTCCGGGGGGGGGCCCTATCAGCCCCAGCATTTT
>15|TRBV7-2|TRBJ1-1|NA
CASSLEGQMNTEAFF
TGTGCCAGCAGCTTAGAAGGACAGATGAACACTGAAGCTTTCTTT
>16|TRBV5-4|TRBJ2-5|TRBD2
CASSFVAGGYQETQYF
TGTGCCAGCAGTTTCGTAGCGGGAGGGTACCAAGAGACCCAGTACTTC
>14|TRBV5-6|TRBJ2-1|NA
CASSLIGSYNEQFF
TGTGCCAGCAGCTTGATCGGCTCCTACAATGAGCAGTTCTTC
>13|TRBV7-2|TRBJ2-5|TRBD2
CASQRGNQETQYF
TGTGCCAGCCAGCGGGGGAACCAAGAGACCCAGTACTTC
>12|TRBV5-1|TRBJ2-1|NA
CASSPTDNEQFF
TGCGCCAGCAGCCCGACAGACAATGAGCAGTTCTTC
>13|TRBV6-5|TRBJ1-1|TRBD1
CASRRGQNTEAFF
TGTGCCAGCCGGAGGGGGCAGAACACTGAAGCTTTCTTT
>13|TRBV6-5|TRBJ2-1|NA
CASSYSRGNEQFF
TGTGCCAGCAGTTACTCGAGGGGGAATGAGCAGTTCTTC
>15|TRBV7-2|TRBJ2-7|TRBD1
CASSTTGGFSYEQYF
TGTGCCAGCAGCACCACAGGGGGCTTTTCCTACGAGCAGTACTTC
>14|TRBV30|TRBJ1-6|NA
CASPWWPDGSPLHF
TGTGCCTCCCCATGGTGGCCTGATGGTTCACCCCTCCACTTT
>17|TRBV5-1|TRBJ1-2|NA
CASSLAAPGQGFDGYTF
TGCGCCAGCAGCTTGGCCGCCCCCGGGCAGGGGTTCGACGGCTACACCTTC
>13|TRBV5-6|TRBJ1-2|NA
CASSLGEGYGYTF
TGTGCCAGCAGCTTGGGGGAGGGGTATGGCTACACCTTC
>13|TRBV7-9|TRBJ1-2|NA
CASSLSMAEGYTF
TGTGCCAGCAGCTTAAGCATGGCGGAAGGCTACACCTTC